The sequence of this T cell receptor (beta chain) was determined in a study of T cell responses to AZD1222 COVID-19 vaccine (dated by TCRdb to the early 2020s). About the investigation overall: TCR sequencing was performed for some 250 trial participants, of whom around 200 were given two doses of AZD1222 and around 25 were given two doses of MenACWY control vaccine. Trial participants were enrolled by age into subgroups of 18-55, 56-69 and 70-plus years, and around 150, 28 and 57 TCR-sequenced participants, respectively, were included in these subgroups. What the authors observed across the whole study: Vaccine-associated CD4 TCRs spanned the whole spike protein, with dominant responses in regions 160-218 and 743-854. Spike-specific TCR breadth and depth rose significantly after two AZD1222 doses compared with day 0 and with MenACWY recipients. Reportedly, close to half of the unique spike-specific TCRs recognized epitopes lying outside the regions that are mutated in the B.1.351 and B.1.1.7 variants. Participants were mostly white British, with more females than males. The authors suggested clonal diversity may have been underestimated. No day 14 peak-response samples were available, so repertoires were characterized only after the peak T cell response. The 56-69-year group was small, and its depth increase did not reach significance, likely because of low power. Only five or six AZD1222 recipients were SARS-CoV-2 seropositive at baseline, limiting conclusions about previously exposed vaccinees.

The CDR3, cysteine through phenylalanine, is 19 amino acids long. The entry retains the CDR3 DNA only, 57 bases that are in frame from base 1. V and J are trimmed by 4 bases and 2 bases, and the gene matches miss 13 bases of the junction. Worth noting for this clone: It lacks a known antigen. The record has no base qualities; no much larger clone is one base away.

The CDR3 regions of human TCRbeta chains were analyzed by immunosequencing. In the original analysis: Repertoire TCRs were matched against a reference library of SARS-CoV-2-specific TCRs generated with the MIRA antigen-specificity platform. Breadth meant the fraction of unique TCRs that were SARS-CoV-2-associated, whereas depth meant the fraction of total T cells that were SARS-CoV-2-associated. Using the MIRA data, every spike-specific TCR was mapped to the spike region that the TCR reacted to and assigned to either a CD4 or a CD8 class. Log10-transformed breadth and depth values were compared by one-way ANOVA with Sidak's multiple comparisons tests. What TCRdb holds here is the immuneACCESS table cut down to in-frame rearrangements. Part of the clones is not present; checked against another copy, under half of the missing clones reflect an unresolved V gene, and the others are unexplained. Clone size and V and J calls were adopted from that table, with D and trimming inferred from the DNA. The sample yields about 80,000 clones; around 85% were counted once. In total, the top ten clones hold 8% to 13% of the sample.

What the time point label conveys for this sample: about 28 days (+/-7) after the second vaccine dose. Because spike-specific TCR depth and breadth did not differ between the two schedules, AZD1222 recipients who got a second dose at roughly 4 weeks were pooled with those who got a second dose at roughly 12 weeks. Vaccinee samples were obtained from the UK trials COV001 and COV002, which included a single-blind randomized controlled phase 2/3 trial of AZD1222 (ChAdOx1 nCoV-19) in healthy adults. For TCRbeta chain sequencing, PBMC samples were collected from trial participants at day 0 and at day 28 after the second dose.

This clonotype was obtained from an adult who received the AZD1222 COVID-19 vaccine. The material was peripheral blood, obtained 28 days after the second AZD1222 dose. This sequence uses TRBV5-7 and TRBJ1-4, with TRBD1 identical over 11 junction bases. TRBV5-7 is an ORF, and what it does is uncertain. The DNA is TGTGCCAGCAGCAAGGGACAGGGGGAATTTCAGTTGACTAATGAAAAACTGTTTTTT. It is translated as CASSKGQGEFQLTNEKLFF.